This T cell receptor (beta chain) was sequenced for a study of blood T cell repertoires in COVID-19. Sequencing used immunoSEQ multiplex PCR; TCRdb keeps in-frame clones, though not all of them. Of 120,000 or so clones listed, 78% are singletons. Trimming stripped 0 bases from V and 7 bases from J, with 13 bases between. Germline V gene data show CDR1 as SGHRS and CDR2 as YFSETQ. The CDR3 consists of 14 residues. Sequencing used peripheral blood. This chain joins TRBV5-1 and TRBJ1-1; D unclear. The TCR was taken from a man in his sixties or seventies with acute or convalescent COVID-19. CDR3 sequence: CASSLAGQEFEAFF. For the CDR3, the DNA is TGCGCCAGCAGCTTGGCCGGTCAAGAGTTTGAAGCTTTCTTT.